This TCR beta chain was retrieved from a study of blood T cell repertoires in COVID-19. The overall study: Collection of acute and convalescent COVID-19 samples took place in the United States, Italy and Spain. T cells, B-cell-depleted T cells, or PBMCs provided the cDNA or gDNA that served as material.

Authors' data handling: Estimation of nucleated cell counts was performed using reference gene primer amplification. The assay was immunoSEQ multiplex PCR, and TCRdb's table has in-frame clones only and misses some. From that table come the V and J calls and clone size; the DNA was used to work out D and trimming. The sample has about 300,000 clones, 80% to 90% seen once. The sequenced material came from peripheral blood. This sequence originates from a woman aged 45-59 years with acute or convalescent COVID-19.

The CDR3 sequence: CASSQKNLDEQFF. CDR3 in DNA: TGTGCCAGCAGCCAAAAGAACTTGGATGAGCAGTTCTTC. The J gene is TRBJ2-1, the V gene TRBV7-9, with D uncertain. V was pared by 5 bases and J by 8 bases, with 13 bases between. CDR3 length equals 13 residues. Per the germline V gene, CDR1 is SEHNR and CDR2 is FQNEAQ (reference sequence).